This TCR beta chain came from a study of cytomegalovirus exposure and HLA in healthy donors. Overall study context: Assignment to the Caucasian-associated ancestry cluster applied to over 70% of the approximately 400 genotyped donors. Overall study findings and caveats: Later, an analysis showed that TCR beta chains associated with HLA were more clonally expanded than others that were equally common. Testing in vitro showed a few CMV-associated chains specific for CMV antigens.

It was with 60 Vbeta and 13 Jbeta primers that the PCR ran. Assay used: immunoSEQ multiplex PCR; TCRdb lists only in-frame clones, some missing. Of 130,000 or so clones in the sample, roughly 87% are singletons; the top ten hold roughly 0.5%. On this clone: What it recognizes is unknown.

Germline CDR1 reads SGDLS; CDR2 reads YYNGEE. CDR3 size: 12 residues. The V gene lost 0 bases and the J gene lost 7 bases, with 5 bases spanning the gap. The sequence was obtained from a woman in her 40s in good health and CMV-seronegative. The chain uses TRBV9 and TRBJ2-1, with D uncertain. The specimen was PBMCs. As DNA, the CDR3 is TGTGCCAGCAGCGTAGATCTTAATGAGCAGTTCTTC. Its translation is CASSVDLNEQFF.